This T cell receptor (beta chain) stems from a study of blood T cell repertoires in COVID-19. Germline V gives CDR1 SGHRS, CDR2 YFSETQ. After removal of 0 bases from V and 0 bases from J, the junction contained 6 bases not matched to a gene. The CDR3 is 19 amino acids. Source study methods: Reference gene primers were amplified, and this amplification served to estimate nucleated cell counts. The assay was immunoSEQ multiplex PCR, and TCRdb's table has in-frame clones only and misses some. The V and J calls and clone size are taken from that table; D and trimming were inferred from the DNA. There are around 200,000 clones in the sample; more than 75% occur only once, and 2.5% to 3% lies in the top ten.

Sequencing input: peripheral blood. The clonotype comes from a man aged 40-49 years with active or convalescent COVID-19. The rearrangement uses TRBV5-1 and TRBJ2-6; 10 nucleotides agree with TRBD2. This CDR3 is CASSLDLAGAPSGANVLTF. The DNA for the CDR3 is TGCGCCAGCAGCTTGGACCTAGCGGGGGCCCCCTCTGGGGCCAACGTCCTGACTTTC. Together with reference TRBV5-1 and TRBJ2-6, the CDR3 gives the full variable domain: KAGVTQTPRYLIKTRGQQVTLSCSPISGHRSVSWYQQTPGQGLQFLFEYFSETQRNKGNFPGRFSGRQFSNSRSEMNVSTLELGDSALYLCASSLDLAGAPSGANVLTFGAGSRLTVL.